This T cell receptor (beta chain) was retrieved from a study of CD8+ T cells in alopecia areata. About the research overall: Treated patients took oral tofacitinib at 5 to 10 mg twice daily. Tofacitinib therapy took 6 to 18 months; 6 months off drug came after.

Treatment in this sample: oral pan-JAK inhibitor, 5-10 mg twice daily. The CDR3 covers 16 residues. V lost 1 base and J lost 7, with 19 bases in between. Looked up from germline, CDR1 is SGHRS and CDR2 is YFSETQ. To note about this clone: Its matching antigen is unknown.

Study-level points and caveats: Because of a solitary nonresponder, the connection of baseline CD8+ expansion to response stays uncertain.

Extracted from the samples, RNA was reverse transcribed into cDNA to serve as the sequencing template. Clones were read by immunoSEQ multiplex PCR, and TCRdb kept only the in-frame ones, dropping some. The data contain 95,000 to 100,000 clones, around 60% of them singletons. The J gene is TRBJ2-3, the V gene TRBV5-1, with no clear D. The source of this sequence is a human donor with alopecia areata. Specimen: CD8+ T cells sorted from blood, collected at approximately week 56, from a patient treated with tofacitinib. This CDR3 reads CASSLPYYESVYTQYF. In DNA, the CDR3 is TGCGCCAGCAGCTTGCCCTACTACGAATCTGTATATACGCAGTATTTT.